This T cell receptor (beta chain) was recovered during a study of blood T cell repertoires in COVID-19. The wider study: The samples span acute and convalescent COVID-19 from the United States, Italy and Spain. The analysed material was cDNA or gDNA that came from T cells, B-cell-depleted T cells, or PBMCs.

Under the authors' procedure: Estimates of nucleated cell counts were drawn from the amplification of reference gene primers. Measured with immunoSEQ multiplex PCR; TCRdb has only the in-frame clones, and not every one. V and J calls and clone size are copied from that table; D and trimming were computed from the DNA. The table includes about 290,000 clones, around four fifths detected once. The sample was peripheral blood. The origin of this receptor is a woman in her forties or fifties with active or convalescent COVID-19.

CDR3 nucleotides: TGTGCCAGCAGCTTATTCGCTGCGGGAGGGCCCGAGCAGTTCTTC. Translated: CASSLFAAGGPEQFF. V and J are TRBV7-2 and TRBJ2-1, with 9 bases identical to TRBD2. Germline CDR1 is SGHTA and CDR2 is FQGNSA. This CDR3 region has 15 residues. J was trimmed by 10 bases and V by 2 bases; bases with no gene match: 9.